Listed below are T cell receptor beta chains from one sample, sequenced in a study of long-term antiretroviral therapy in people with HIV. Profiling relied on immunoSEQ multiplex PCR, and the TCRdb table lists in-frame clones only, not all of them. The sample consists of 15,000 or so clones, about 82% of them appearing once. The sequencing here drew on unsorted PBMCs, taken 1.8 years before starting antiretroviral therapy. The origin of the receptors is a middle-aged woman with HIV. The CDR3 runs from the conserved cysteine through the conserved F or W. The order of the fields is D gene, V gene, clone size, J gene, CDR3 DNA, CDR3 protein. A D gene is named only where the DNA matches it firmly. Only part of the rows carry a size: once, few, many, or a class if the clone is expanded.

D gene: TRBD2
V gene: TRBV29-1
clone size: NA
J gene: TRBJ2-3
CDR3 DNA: TGCAGCGCCCGGACTAGCGGACCGTACACAGATACGCAGTATTTT
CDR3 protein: CSARTSGPYTDTQYF

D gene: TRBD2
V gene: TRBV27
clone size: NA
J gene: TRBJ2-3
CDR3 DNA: TGTGCCAGCAGCGGTCGCTCTAGCGGGAGATCAGATACGCAGTATTTT
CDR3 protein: CASSGRSSGRSDTQYF

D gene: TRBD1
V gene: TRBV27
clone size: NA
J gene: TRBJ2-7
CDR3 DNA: TGTGCCAGCAGTTTAACCCCGGACAGGGGGAATCTTCGATACGAGCAGTACTTC
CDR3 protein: CASSLTPDRGNLRYEQYF

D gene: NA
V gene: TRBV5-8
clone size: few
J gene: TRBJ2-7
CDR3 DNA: TGTGCCAGCAGCTTGGTGGAGGGTATGGGGGCGGAGCAGTACTTC
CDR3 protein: CASSLVEGMGAEQYF

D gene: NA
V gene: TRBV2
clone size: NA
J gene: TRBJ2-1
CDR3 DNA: TGTGCCAGCAGTGAGGAGGCGGTTCCCCAATTCAATGAGCAGTTCTTC
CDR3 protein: CASSEEAVPQFNEQFF

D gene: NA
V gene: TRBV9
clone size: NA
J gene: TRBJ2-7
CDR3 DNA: TGTGCCAGCAGCGGAGCGGAGGGGGGGGGCGAGCAGTACTTC
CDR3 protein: CASSGAEGGGEQYF

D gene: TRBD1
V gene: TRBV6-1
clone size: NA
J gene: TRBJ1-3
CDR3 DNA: TGTGCCAGCAGTGTATCGACGACAGGGGCTGGAAACACCATATATTTT
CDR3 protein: CASSVSTTGAGNTIYF

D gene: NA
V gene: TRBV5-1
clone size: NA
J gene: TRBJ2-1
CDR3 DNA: TGCGCCAGCACCCTAATGGTAGCGGAAGACAATGAGCAGTTCTTC
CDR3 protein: CASTLMVAEDNEQFF

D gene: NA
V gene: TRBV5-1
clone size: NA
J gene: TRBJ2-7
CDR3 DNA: TGCGCCAGCAGCTTTACCGGGACCCCGGAGGACGAGCAGTACTTC
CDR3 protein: CASSFTGTPEDEQYF

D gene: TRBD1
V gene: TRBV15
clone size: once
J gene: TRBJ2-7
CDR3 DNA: TGTGCCACCAGCAGAGATATGGACAGGGGTCGTCGCGAGCAGTACTTC
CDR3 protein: CATSRDMDRGRREQYF

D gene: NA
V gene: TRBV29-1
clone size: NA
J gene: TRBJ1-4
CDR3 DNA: TGCAGCGTCCGCTGGCAGTATAATGAAAAACTGTTTTTT
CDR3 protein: CSVRWQYNEKLFF

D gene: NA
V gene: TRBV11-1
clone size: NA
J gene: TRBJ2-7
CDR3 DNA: TGTGCCAGCACCTATTCTGACAGGTACGAGCAGTACTTC
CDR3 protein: CASTYSDRYEQYF

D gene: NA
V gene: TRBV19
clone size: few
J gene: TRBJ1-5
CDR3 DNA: TGTGCCAGTAGTATAGACCCGGCGGCCCAGCATTTT
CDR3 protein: CASSIDPAAQHF

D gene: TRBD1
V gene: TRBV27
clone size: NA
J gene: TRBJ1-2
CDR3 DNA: TGTGCCAGCAGGGGACAGTTAGATGGCTACACCTTC
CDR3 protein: CASRGQLDGYTF

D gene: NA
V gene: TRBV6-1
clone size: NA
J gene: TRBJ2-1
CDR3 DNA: TGTGCCAGCAGTTCCGGCGTCTACAATGAGCAGTTCTTC
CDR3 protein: CASSSGVYNEQFF

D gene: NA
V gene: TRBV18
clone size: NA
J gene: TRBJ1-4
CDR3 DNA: TGTGCCAGCTCACCTCTCGACAGCGCAACTAATGAAAAACTGTTTTTT
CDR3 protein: CASSPLDSATNEKLFF

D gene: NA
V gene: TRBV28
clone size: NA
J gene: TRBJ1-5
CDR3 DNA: TGTGCCAGCAGCCTAAACCCCGAGTCAGGCAATCAGCCCCAGCATTTT
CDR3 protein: CASSLNPESGNQPQHF

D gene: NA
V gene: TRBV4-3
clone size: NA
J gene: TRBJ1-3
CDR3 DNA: TGCGCCAGCAGCCAGGACAGTAGCTCTGGAAACACCATATATTTT
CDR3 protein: CASSQDSSSGNTIYF

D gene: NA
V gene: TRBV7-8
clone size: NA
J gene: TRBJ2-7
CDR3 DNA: TGTGCCAGCAGCTTAGTAGGCTACGAGCAGTACTTC
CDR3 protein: CASSLVGYEQYF

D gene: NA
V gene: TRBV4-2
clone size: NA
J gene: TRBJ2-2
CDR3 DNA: TGTGCCAGCAGCCAAGATAGAGGCGGTACGAACACCGGGGAGCTGTTTTTT
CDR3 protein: CASSQDRGGTNTGELFF

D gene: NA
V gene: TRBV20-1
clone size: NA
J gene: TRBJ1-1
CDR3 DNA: TGCAGTGCTAGACCCATGTATGAAGCTTTCTTT
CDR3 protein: CSARPMYEAFF

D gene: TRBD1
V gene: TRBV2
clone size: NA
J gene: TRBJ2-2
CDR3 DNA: TGTGCCAGTCTTACCGGGACAGGGGCCGGGGAGCTGTTTTTT
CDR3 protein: CASLTGTGAGELFF